Shown below are 11 T cell receptor beta chains from a single sample sequenced in a study of CD8+ T cells in alopecia areata. A panel of CD4, CD8alpha, NKG2D, NKG2ACE and other markers served to sort pooled cutaneous lymph node cells. Extracted from the samples, RNA was reverse transcribed into cDNA to serve as the sequencing template. Clones were read by immunoSEQ multiplex PCR, and TCRdb kept only the in-frame ones, dropping some. The sample contains roughly 260,000 clones, none of them singletons. The sequencing sample was made of CD4+ T cells sorted from a lymph node. The receptors here all came from a C3H/HeJ mouse with alopecia areata. The strain's MHC haplotype is H2-k.

With respect to this clone: Mouse names are used for the genes. The DNA ends 4 residues before the CDR3 does, and the rest of the CDR3 is filled in from the germline J gene. The gene calls are TRBV31 and TRBJ2-7; 8 positions match TRBD2. This CDR3 is 14 amino acids long. The germline gives CDR1 GKSSPN, CDR2 SITVG. The CDR3 region is CAWSLGGAGDEQYF. CDR3 bases read: TGTGCCTGGAGTCTCGGGGGGGCGGGGGAT.

This clone occurred a few times. All gene names here are mouse names. The read falls 4 residues short of the CDR3 end, and the missing part is taken from the germline J gene. The V call is TRBV13-2, the J call TRBJ2-3; the match to TRBD1 covers 7 bases. CDR3 size: 15 residues. J lost 1 base, V lost 3 bases, and 5 bases had no gene match. Germline V lookup: CDR1 NNHNN, CDR2 SYGAGS (reference sequence). The part of the CDR3 DNA that was read is TGTGCCAGCGGTGGGAGACAGGGCCGTGCAGAA. It is translated as CASGGRQGRAE. The CDR3 as a whole reads CASGGRQGRAETLYF.

Remarks on this clone: The gene names given are mouse names. The read ends 4 residues shy of where the CDR3 ends; the end is completed using the germline J gene. This sample includes further DNA sequences coding for the same CDR3. The V call is TRBV13-1, the J call TRBJ2-1; D unclear. Trimming removed 0 bases from V and 1 base from J, with 8 bases in between. CDR1 and CDR2 from the germline V gene are NSHNY and SYGAGN. There are 15 residues in the CDR3. The CDR3 loop is CASSDAAGNYAEQFF. Partial CDR3 DNA: TGTGCCAGCAGTGATGCAGCAGGAAACTATGCT.

With regard to this clone: Mouse gene names and germline throughout. The CDR3 end falls 4 residues outside the read, so it is completed with the germline J gene. The chain carries TRBV5 and TRBJ2-7, with 9 bases matching TRBD2. Per the germline V gene, CDR1 is LGHNA and CDR2 is YNLKQL (reference sequence). The CDR3 consists of 15 residues. With V trimmed by 3 bases and J by 2 bases, 5 bases remained unmatched. CDR3 DNA (partial): TGTGCCAGCAGCCAGGTCGACTGGGGGACCTAT. It codes for CASSQVDWGTY. The whole CDR3 sequence is CASSQVDWGTYEQYF.

This clone was observed a few times. The gene names given are mouse names. The sequence runs out 4 residues before the end of the CDR3; the remainder is reconstructed from the germline J gene. V usage is TRBV19 and J usage is TRBJ1-2, with D perhaps TRBD1 (5 bases). The CDR3 has 14 amino acids. V lost 4 bases and J 0 bases, leaving 10 bases between the germline ends. In germline, CDR1 is FNHDT, CDR2 SITEND (reference sequence). The part of the CDR3 DNA that was read is TGTGCCAGCAGTCCAGGGTCCCCAAACTCC. The encoded protein is CASSPGSPNS. The whole CDR3 sequence is CASSPGSPNSDYTF.

There are many counts of this clone. Mouse gene names and germline throughout. The read gets to within 4 residues of the CDR3 end, and the germline J gene fills in the rest. Other DNA sequences from this sample encode an identical CDR3 as well. The chain is built from TRBV31 and TRBJ1-2; TRBD1 is a possible D gene (6 bases). CDR3 size: 14 residues. From germline, CDR1 is GKSSPN and CDR2 SITVG. V was cut by 0 bases and J by 0 bases, with 8 bases left in between. CDR3 in amino acids: CAWSLRTANSDYTF. CDR3 DNA, as far as it was read: TGTGCCTGGAGTCTACGGACAGCAAACTCC.

A few counts support this clone. The listed genes are named as in mouse. The part of the CDR3 DNA that was read is TGTGCCTGGAGTAGACTGGACCAAGAC. Translated, it gives CAWSRLDQD. In full, the CDR3 reads CAWSRLDQDTQYF. The gene calls are TRBV31 and TRBJ2-5, with a tentative D call TRBD2 (6 bases). The read is 4 residues too short to cover the CDR3 end, so that end is filled in from the germline J gene. Germline V gives CDR1 GKSSPN, CDR2 SITVG. The V end lost 2 bases, the J end lost 1 base, and 7 bases lay between the germline ends. CDR3 length: 13 residues.

This clone came up a few times. Any gene name here is a mouse gene name. The read ends 4 residues early relative to the CDR3; the germline J gene fills the gap. The chain couples TRBV5 to TRBJ2-2, with D perhaps TRBD2 (5 bases). CDR1 and CDR2 from the germline V gene are LGHNA and YNLKQL (reference sequence). The V end lost 1 base, the J end lost 6 bases, and 9 bases lay between the germline ends. CDR3 length: 14 residues. CDR3 bases read: TGTGCCAGCAGCCAAGTTGGGGATGCCGGG. It yields the protein CASSQVGDAG. The CDR3 as a whole reads CASSQVGDAGQLYF.

This clone has more than one count but fewer than ten. Genes here carry mouse names. Read coverage stops 4 residues before the CDR3 terminus; the germline J gene supplies the remainder. This rearrangement joins TRBV13-1 to TRBJ1-2; D remains unclear. The CDR3 length is 14 residues. The V gene's germline CDR1 is NSHNY and CDR2 SYGAGN. The V and J ends lost 2 bases and 0 bases respectively, with 8 bases between them. The CDR3 loop reads CASSDTAANSDYTF. The part of the CDR3 DNA that was read is TGTGCCAGCAGTGACACAGCTGCAAACTCC.

This clone was observed a few times. Gene names refer to mouse genes. The missing CDR3 end, 4 residues past where the read stops, is filled in from the germline J gene. This chain links TRBV13-1 with TRBJ2-3, with TRBD2 matching over 8 bases. After removal of 4 bases from V and 3 bases from J, the junction contained 7 bases not matched to a gene. The CDR3 extends over 15 amino acids. Per the germline V gene, CDR1 is NSHNY and CDR2 is SYGAGN. The CDR3 DNA, read in part, is TGTGCCAGCAGTCCCGGGGGGGCGCGGGCAGAA. Protein: CASSPGGARAE. The whole CDR3 sequence reads CASSPGGARAETLYF.

As to this clone: A read error is possible here, since a much larger clone lies one base away. Gene names and germline refer to mouse. The read falls 4 residues short of the CDR3 end, and the missing part is taken from the germline J gene. This chain connects TRBV14 to TRBJ2-7, with 9 bases identical to TRBD2. This CDR3 has 15 residues. Germline V gene sequence: CDR1 SGHDT, CDR2 FRDEAV. V lost 5 bases, J lost 0 bases, and 6 bases stayed unmatched. CDR3 DNA, as far as it was read: TGTGCCAGCAGCCCGGACTGGGGCAGCTCCTAT. This gives the protein CASSPDWGSSY. From start to end, the CDR3 is CASSPDWGSSYEQYF.